Shown below are 21 T cell receptor beta chains from a single sample sequenced in a study of blood T cell repertoires in COVID-19. The data were produced by immunoSEQ multiplex PCR, yet TCRdb's version contains in-frame clones alone and is incomplete. The data hold about 210,000 clones, with roughly 90% observed a single time. The specimen sequenced was PBMCs or T cells enriched from blood (not recorded which). The receptors derive from a woman under 30 who had recovered from COVID-19.

V and J are TRBV28 and TRBJ1-4; D not resolved. V was clipped by 2 bases and J by 7 bases, with 11 bases between them. Germline V gene data show CDR1 as MDHEN and CDR2 as SYDVKM. The CDR3 spans 14 residues. The CDR3 nucleotides read TGTGCCAGCAGTTTAATCCAGGCCCGTGAAAAACTGTTTTTT. It is translated as CASSLIQAREKLFF.

V and J are TRBV11-2 and TRBJ2-2; 7 nucleotides line up with TRBD2. Germline V gene lookup returns CDR1 SGHAT and CDR2 FQNNGV. CDR3 length: 18 residues. The J segment lost 0 bases and the V segment lost 5 bases, leaving 12 bases of the junction unmatched. The CDR3 DNA reads TGTGCCAGCAGCCACCCGACCCAGCGGGGACCGAACACCGGGGAGCTGTTTTTT. Protein sequence: CASSHPTQRGPNTGELFF.

The rearrangement uses TRBV5-1 and TRBJ2-5, with D possibly matching TRBD1 (6 bases). CDR3 length: 14 amino acids. V was cut by 4 bases and J by 2 bases, with 12 bases left in between. Germline V gene data show CDR1 as SGHRS and CDR2 as YFSETQ. In nucleotides, the CDR3 is TGCGCCAGCAGCCAAGGACAGTCTCAAGAGACCCAGTACTTC. Protein sequence: CASSQGQSQETQYF. The full variable domain, in which reference TRBV5-1 and TRBJ2-5 provide the parts outside the CDR3, is KAGVTQTPRYLIKTRGQQVTLSCSPISGHRSVSWYQQTPGQGLQFLFEYFSETQRNKGNFPGRFSGRQFSNSRSEMNVSTLELGDSALYLCASSQGQSQETQYFGPGTRLLVL.

J is TRBJ2-1 and V is TRBV18, with TRBD2 identical over 8 bases. The CDR3 is 16 residues long. Trimming at V came to 0 bases and at J to 4 bases, leaving 5 bases not matched to a gene. Germline-derived CDR1 and CDR2 are KGHSH and LQKENI. This CDR3 is CASSPPGGAGYNEQFF. In nucleotides, the CDR3 is TGTGCCAGCTCACCACCCGGGGGGGCTGGATACAATGAGCAGTTCTTC.

CDR3 coding DNA: TGCGCCAGCAGCTTGGCCGAAGGGGGCCAAGAGACCCAGTACTTC. Protein: CASSLAEGGQETQYF. The chain couples TRBV5-1 to TRBJ2-5, with D perhaps TRBD1 (6 bases). The CDR3 runs to 15 residues. Per germline, CDR1 SGHRS and CDR2 YFSETQ. V was pared by 0 bases and J by 1 base, with 10 bases between.

V gene TRBV13 combines with J gene TRBJ2-2, with 7 bases lining up with TRBD2. There are 15 residues in the CDR3. V shed 5 bases, J shed 6 bases, and the junction held 9 bases outside the gene matches. CDR1 is PRHDT and CDR2 is FYEKMQ in the germline V gene (reference sequence). As DNA, the CDR3 is TGTGCCAGCAGCCGCATCGGACTAGTCCCCGGGGAGCTGTTTTTT. Amino acid sequence: CASSRIGLVPGELFF.

The chain joins TRBV14 to TRBJ2-1; the match to TRBD2 covers 9 bases. Trimming took 2 bases from V and 4 from J; bases not matched to a gene: 3. Germline values: CDR1 SGHDN, CDR2 FVKESK. The CDR3 has 15 amino acids. This CDR3 reads CASSQFSGGYNEQFF. CDR3 coding DNA: TGTGCCAGCAGCCAATTTAGCGGGGGATACAATGAGCAGTTCTTC. The entire variable domain, with the rest obtained from reference TRBV14 and TRBJ2-1, is as follows: EAGVTQFPSHSVIEKGQTVTLRCDPISGHDNLYWYRRVMGKEIKFLLHFVKESKQDESGMPNNRFLAERTGGTYSTLKVQPAELEDSGVYFCASSQFSGGYNEQFFGPGTRLTVL.

This rearrangement joins TRBV27 to TRBJ2-7; the D gene is possibly TRBD1 (6 bases). The germline V gene has CDR1 MNHEY and CDR2 SMNVEV (reference sequence). The germline V and J ends were trimmed by 6 bases and 1 base, with 10 bases remaining between them. The CDR3 length is 13 residues. The CDR3 region is CASRPDRSYEQYF. The CDR3 DNA reads TGTGCCAGCAGACCCGACAGGTCCTACGAGCAGTACTTC.

The CDR3 DNA sequence: TGTGCCACCAGCAGGGCGACGGGGATCAATCAGCCCCAGCATTTT. It codes for CATSRATGINQPQHF. V usage is TRBV15 and J usage is TRBJ1-5; D is unclear. This CDR3 comprises 15 residues. Germline V gene lookup returns CDR1 LNHNV and CDR2 YYDKDF (reference sequence). Trimming shortened V by 3 bases and J by 3 bases, and 12 bases separated the two germline ends.

The rearrangement uses TRBV11-2 and TRBJ1-6; D may be TRBD1 (5 bases). Trimming shortened V by 5 bases and J by 8 bases, and 19 bases separated the two germline ends. This CDR3 region has 16 residues. Looked up from germline, CDR1 is SGHAT and CDR2 is FQNNGV. DNA for the CDR3: TGTGCCAGCAGCCTCCGGGGGGGGACCGTCCATTCACCCCTCCACTTT. This translates into CASSLRGGTVHSPLHF.

The rearrangement links TRBV5-6 to TRBJ2-1; D not resolved. The germline CDR1 and CDR2 sequences are SGHDT and YYEEEE. V was shortened by 0 bases and J by 6 bases, with 4 bases between the two germline ends. The CDR3 has 12 residues. As DNA, the CDR3 is TGTGCCAGCAGCTTGGCCGGCAATGAGCAGTTCTTC. Translated: CASSLAGNEQFF.

In this sample, this clone turned up once. This chain uses TRBV4-1 with TRBJ2-7; D may be TRBD1 (5 bases). V dropped 2 bases and J dropped 0 bases, with 11 bases sitting between them. Germline CDR1 MGHRA, CDR2 YSYEKL. The length of the CDR3 is 15 residues. The CDR3 here is CASSQQGFPSYEQYF. The DNA of the CDR3 is TGCGCCAGCAGCCAACAGGGATTCCCCTCCTACGAGCAGTACTTC.

This chain uses TRBV6-5 with TRBJ1-6; 7 bases map to TRBD1. V shed 2 bases, J shed 2 bases, and the junction held 3 bases outside the gene matches. The CDR3 contains 16 residues. In germline, CDR1 is MNHEY, CDR2 SVGAGI. CDR3 sequence (DNA): TGTGCCAGCAGTTACAAGGGGGCCGCCTATAATTCACCCCTCCACTTT. Its translation: CASSYKGAAYNSPLHF.

The V gene is TRBV28, the J gene TRBJ1-5; D remains ambiguous. The CDR3 runs to 13 residues. Germline CDR1 and CDR2: MDHEN and SYDVKM. Trimming took off 5 bases at V and 6 bases at J, with 11 bases between the two ends. The CDR3 loop is CASSVRGVQPQHF. In nucleotides, the CDR3 is TGTGCCAGCAGTGTTCGCGGGGTTCAGCCCCAGCATTTT.

This chain joins TRBV30 and TRBJ1-1, with D possibly TRBD1 on 5 matching bases. The CDR3 extends over 13 amino acids. With 0 bases removed from V and 5 bases from J, the gap between germline ends came to 10 bases. Germline CDR1 reads GTSNPN; CDR2 reads SVGIG (reference sequence). This chain's CDR3 is CAWSVQGDTEAFF. As DNA, the CDR3 is TGTGCCTGGAGTGTACAAGGGGATACTGAAGCTTTCTTT.

The gene calls are TRBV30 and TRBJ1-5; D gene ambiguous. Trimming took 1 base from V and 5 from J, leaving 9 bases between them. CDR1 is GTSNPN, CDR2 SVGIG, per germline (reference sequence). The CDR3 contains 13 residues. The CDR3 DNA sequence: TGTGCCTGGAGTGGAACCGGGGATCAGCCCCAGCATTTT. Translated: CAWSGTGDQPQHF.

The chain is built from TRBV6-5 and TRBJ2-5, with D perhaps TRBD2 (5 bases). The CDR3 length is 15 residues. Germline CDR1 reads MNHEY; CDR2 reads SVGAGI. The germline V and J ends were trimmed by 2 bases and 5 bases, with 15 bases remaining between them. This CDR3 reads CASSYGIGRGETQYF. The CDR3 coding sequence is TGTGCCAGCAGTTACGGAATTGGCCGAGGGGAGACCCAGTACTTC.

The V and J genes are TRBV11-2 and TRBJ1-1; 8 bases map to TRBD1. The V segment lost 1 base and the J segment 0 bases; nucleotides outside the gene matches: 7. Germline assignment: CDR1 SGHAT and CDR2 FQNNGV. This CDR3 comprises 17 residues. CDR3 loop: CASSLVAGGAVNTEAFF. DNA for the CDR3: TGTGCCAGCAGCTTAGTGGCAGGGGGCGCCGTGAACACTGAAGCTTTCTTT.

V usage is TRBV29-1 and J usage is TRBJ1-1; D is uncertain. The V gene's germline CDR1 is SQVTM and CDR2 ANQGSEA. The CDR3 has 11 residues. V lost 7 bases to trimming and J lost 1 base, with 7 bases between them. The CDR3 bases are TGCAGCGAGAGAACGAACACTGAAGCTTTCTTT. It encodes CSERTNTEAFF.

V usage is TRBV9 and J usage is TRBJ1-2; D possibly corresponds to TRBD1 (5 bases). The germline V gene has CDR1 SGDLS and CDR2 YYNGEE. This CDR3 is 16 amino acids long. Trimming removed 7 bases from V and 4 bases from J, with 23 bases in between. CDR3 coding DNA: TGTGCCAGCGGCGGACTGACCGACTGGGGGGGCTATGGCTACACCTTC. Its protein product is CASGGLTDWGGYGYTF.

The CDR3 coding sequence is TGTGCCAGCAGCCCCCGGACAGGGGGATTGAGCACTGAAGCTTTCTTT. This translates into CASSPRTGGLSTEAFF. This chain uses TRBV7-6 with TRBJ1-1; 10 nucleotides line up with TRBD1. This CDR3 is 16 amino acids long. V lost 5 bases, J lost 4 bases, and 10 bases stayed unmatched. CDR1 and CDR2 (germline): SGHVS, FNYEAQ.